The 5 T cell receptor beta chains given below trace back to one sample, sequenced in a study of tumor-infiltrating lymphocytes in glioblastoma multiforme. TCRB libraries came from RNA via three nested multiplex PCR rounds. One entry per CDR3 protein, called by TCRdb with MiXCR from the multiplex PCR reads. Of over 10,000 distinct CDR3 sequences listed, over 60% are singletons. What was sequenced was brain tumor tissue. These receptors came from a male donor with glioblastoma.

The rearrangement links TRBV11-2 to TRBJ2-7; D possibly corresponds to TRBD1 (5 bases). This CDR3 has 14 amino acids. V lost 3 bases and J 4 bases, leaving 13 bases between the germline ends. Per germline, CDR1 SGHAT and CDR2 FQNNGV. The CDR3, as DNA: TGTGCCAGCAGCTTTAACCAGGGTGGATACGAGCAGTACTTC. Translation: CASSFNQGGYEQYF.

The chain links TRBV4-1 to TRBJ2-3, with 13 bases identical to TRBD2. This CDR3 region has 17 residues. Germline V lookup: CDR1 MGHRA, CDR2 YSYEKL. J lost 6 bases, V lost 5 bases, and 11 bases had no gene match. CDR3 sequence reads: CASSSRLAGGPSDTQYF. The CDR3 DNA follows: TGCGCCAGCAGCTCTCGACTAGCGGGGGGCCCCAGCGATACGCAGTATTTT.

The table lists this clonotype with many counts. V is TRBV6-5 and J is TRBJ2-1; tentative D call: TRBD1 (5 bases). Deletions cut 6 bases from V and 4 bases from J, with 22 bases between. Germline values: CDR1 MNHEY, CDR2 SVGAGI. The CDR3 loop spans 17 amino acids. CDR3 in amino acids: CASRTDRQYRAYNEQFF. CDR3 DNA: TGTGCCAGCAGAACTGACAGACAATACCGGGCGTACAATGAGCAGTTCTTC.

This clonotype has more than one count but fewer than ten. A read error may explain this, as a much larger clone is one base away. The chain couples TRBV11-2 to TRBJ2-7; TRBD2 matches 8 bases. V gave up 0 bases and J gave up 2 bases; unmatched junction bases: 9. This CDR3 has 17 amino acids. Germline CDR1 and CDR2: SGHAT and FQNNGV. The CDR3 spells CASSLDQGPAGAYEQYF. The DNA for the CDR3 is TGTGCCAGCAGCTTAGATCAGGGGCCAGCGGGAGCCTACGAGCAGTACTTC.

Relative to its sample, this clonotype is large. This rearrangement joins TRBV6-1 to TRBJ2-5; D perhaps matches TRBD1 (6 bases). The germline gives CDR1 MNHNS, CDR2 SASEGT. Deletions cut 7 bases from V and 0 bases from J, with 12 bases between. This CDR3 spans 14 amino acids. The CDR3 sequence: CASTIGTNQETQYF. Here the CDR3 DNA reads TGTGCCAGCACAATCGGGACAAACCAAGAGACCCAGTACTTC.